The source of this T cell receptor (beta chain) is a study of T cells in narcolepsy. Study findings and constraints: Healthy controls reportedly lacked the autoreactive clonotypes serially found in patients' blood. Same-patient CSF and blood CD4+ T cell clonotypes included HCRT-specific and TRIB2-specific autoreactive ones. No autoreactive T cell clone sequences appeared in some memory CD4+ repertoires.

Measured with immunoSEQ multiplex PCR; TCRdb has only the in-frame clones, and not every one. This table has roughly 20,000 clones, over 80% appearing once. As to this clone: Its antigen is currently unknown.

This sequence originates from a human donor in good health. The specimen sequenced was memory (CD45RA-) CD4+ T cells from blood.

The CDR3 here is CASSLIQMLQETQYF. DNA for the CDR3: TGTGCCAGCAGCTTAATTCAGATGCTACAAGAGACCCAGTACTTC. V and J are TRBV7-2 and TRBJ2-5; D not resolved. Germline V gene lookup returns CDR1 SGHTA and CDR2 FQGNSA. Trimming pared 2 bases from V and 2 bases from J, leaving 12 bases between. The length of the CDR3 is 15 residues. The entire variable domain, with the rest obtained from reference TRBV7-2 and TRBJ2-5, is as follows: GAGVSQSPSNKVTEKGKDVELRCDPISGHTALYWYRQSLGQGLEFLIYFQGNSAPDKSGLPSDRFSAERTGGSVSTLTIQRTQQEDSAVYLCASSLIQMLQETQYFGPGTRLLVL.